The present entry profiles one TCR beta chain with its context. Its antigen is as yet unknown. The data stem from a study of post-analysis software for immune sequencing data. Turning to the study itself: Relapsing-remitting, secondary progressive and progressive-relapsing multiple sclerosis were all included among the disease courses.

TCR beta libraries were prepared from cDNA with unique molecular identifiers. From around 1 to 9.1 million T cells, 550,000 or so cDNA molecules were obtained. MiXCR, run by TCRdb on the PCR reads, gives a single entry per CDR3 protein. The sample lists a few hundred thousand distinct CDR3 sequences; 34% were seen once. V shed 8 bases and J 6 bases; nucleotides not matched to a gene: 10. The CDR3 runs 14 residues. CDR1 is MNHEY and CDR2 is SVGAGI in the germline V gene. Findings and caveats of the study: F measure clustering grouped samples strongly by preparation batch. When patients were compared with controls, four or five TRBV segments were more frequent, TRBV5-6, TRBV5-1 and TRBV20-1 among them.

This receptor was taken from a girl aged 2 to 17 with multiple sclerosis. The sequenced sample consisted of blood. The gene calls are TRBV6-5 and TRBJ1-2, with 9 bases that match TRBD1. The CDR3 DNA reads TGTGCCAGCGGATCGGTTACAGGGGGCAATGGCTACACCTTC. Its protein is CASGSVTGGNGYTF.